The rows below give T cell receptor beta chains drawn from one sample of a study of blood T cell repertoires in COVID-19. Here immunoSEQ multiplex PCR was the method, and the copy in TCRdb shows in-frame clones only, minus some. This table holds 65,000 or so clones, more than 65% found once. Sequencing was performed on peripheral blood. The receptors were sampled from a woman in her 70s with acute or convalescent COVID-19. Each CDR3 is given with its conserved first and last residue. The order of the fields is clone size, J gene, V gene, CDR3 length, D gene, CDR3 DNA, CDR3 protein. D genes are given only for firm matches. A row's size may be missing; if present it is once, few, many or a size class.

-	TRBJ2-2	TRBV19	17	-	TGTGCCAGTAGTATTTCTCGGACAGTTTCGAACACCGGGGAGCTGTTTTTT	CASSISRTVSNTGELFF
-	TRBJ1-2	TRBV12-5	15	-	TGTGCTAGTGGTTTGTCCCATCTCCAGGGCCATGGCTACACCTTC	CASGLSHLQGHGYTF
once	TRBJ1-6	TRBV19	15	-	TGTGCCAGTGCCGGGGGGGGGCGCGAGAGTTCACCCCTCCACTTT	CASAGGGRESSPLHF
once	TRBJ1-4	TRBV19	14	TRBD1	TGTGCCAGTACCACAGGGGCGGCTAATGAAAAACTGTTTTTT	CASTTGAANEKLFF
few	TRBJ2-7	TRBV7-9	15	-	TGTGCCAGCAGCTTTGGGGACACCTCCTCCCCCGCCCAGTACTTC	CASSFGDTSSPAQYF
-	TRBJ2-3	TRBV14	16	TRBD2	TGTGCCAGCAGCCAAGATCTTCTAGCGGGAGTTGATACGCAGTATTTT	CASSQDLLAGVDTQYF
-	TRBJ2-7	TRBV28	14	-	TGTGCCAGCAGCCGGGGGACTTTTTCCTACGAGCAGTACTTC	CASSRGTFSYEQYF
-	TRBJ2-5	TRBV12-3/TRBV12-4	12	TRBD2	TGTGCCAGCAGTTCCTGGACTAGCGGGGGAAACTTC	CASSSWTSGGNF
few	TRBJ1-2	TRBV9	14	-	TGTGCCAGCAGCGTAACTAGGACGCCGGGGAGCTACACCTTC	CASSVTRTPGSYTF
-	TRBJ2-2	TRBV4-1	15	-	TGCGCCAGCAGCCTGGGACTCTCGAACACCGGGGAGCTGTTTTTT	CASSLGLSNTGELFF
-	TRBJ2-2	TRBV18	19	TRBD2	TGTGCCAGCTCACCAACTACCGGGACTAGCGGGAGAGACACCGGGGAGCTGTTTTTT	CASSPTTGTSGRDTGELFF
few	TRBJ2-2	TRBV7-8	18	TRBD1	TGTGCCAGCAGCTACGGGACAGGGAGGACCGCGAACACCGGGGAGCTGTTTTTT	CASSYGTGRTANTGELFF
-	TRBJ2-1	TRBV19	16	TRBD2	TGTGCCAGTAGTACCATTAGCGGGATCTCCTACAATGAGCAGTTCTTC	CASSTISGISYNEQFF
-	TRBJ2-1	TRBV20-1	11	-	TGCAGTGGAGGACCTCCGGGGAAGCAGTTCTTC	CSGGPPGKQFF
-	TRBJ2-3	TRBV7-8	14	-	TGTGCCAGCGCTTTACCGGGAAACGCAGATACGCAGTATTTT	CASALPGNADTQYF
few	TRBJ2-1	TRBV5-1	16	TRBD1	TGCGCCAGCAGCCCAGGTCGGGCAGGGGGTAACAATGAGCAGTTCTTC	CASSPGRAGGNNEQFF
few	TRBJ2-2	TRBV19	15	TRBD1	TGTGCCAGTAGGTTTCTACAGGGGGCCGCCGGGGAGCTGTTTTTT	CASRFLQGAAGELFF
-	TRBJ1-2	TRBV27	15	-	TGTGCCAGCAGTTCCGGACAAGGGTTTAACTATGGCTACACCTTC	CASSSGQGFNYGYTF
-	TRBJ1-5	TRBV28	16	TRBD1	TGTGCCAGCAGTCCGCCCCAGGACAGGGCCAATCAGCCCCAGCATTTT	CASSPPQDRANQPQHF
-	TRBJ1-4	TRBV9	19	TRBD1	TGTGCCAGCAGCGTATCACTCGCCGGGACAGGGTTAGCTAATGAAAAACTGTTTTTT	CASSVSLAGTGLANEKLFF
-	TRBJ2-3	TRBV5-6	15	TRBD2	TGTGCCAGCAGCTTGATGGTAGCGGGAGGTGATACGCAGTATTTT	CASSLMVAGGDTQYF
-	TRBJ1-2	TRBV29-1	15	-	TGCAGCGTTGAAGACGGAAGCAGAAGGGGCTATGGCTACACCTTC	CSVEDGSRRGYGYTF
-	TRBJ1-1	TRBV7-9	14	-	TGTGCCAGCAGCTTAGACATCGACTCCCGGGAGACTTTCTTT	CASSLDIDSRETFF
-	TRBJ1-1	TRBV5-6	14	-	TGTGCCAGCAGCCCCTCGAAGCTGAACACTGAAGCTTTCTTT	CASSPSKLNTEAFF
-	TRBJ2-3	TRBV11-2	15	-	TGTGCCAGCAGCTTAGATCAGGCTAACACAGATACGCAGTATTTT	CASSLDQANTDTQYF
-	TRBJ2-7	TRBV30	14	TRBD1	TGTGCCTGGAGTATGGGGACAGTCTCCTACGAGCAGTACTTC	CAWSMGTVSYEQYF
-	TRBJ2-1	TRBV7-3	16	TRBD2	TGTGCCAGCAGCTTAATCGCGGGAGGCCTATACAATGAGCAGTTCTTC	CASSLIAGGLYNEQFF
-	TRBJ2-3	TRBV6-4	17	TRBD2	TGTGCCAGCAGTGACACGTTAGCGGGGGGCCGGACAGATACGCAGTATTTT	CASSDTLAGGRTDTQYF
-	TRBJ1-5	TRBV27	14	TRBD1	TGTGCCAGCAGATCCGGACAGGGGGATCAGCCCCAGCATTTT	CASRSGQGDQPQHF
-	TRBJ2-3	TRBV7-7	16	-	TGTGCCAGCAGCCTGACGGGACTGGGCCTCACAGATACGCAGTATTTT	CASSLTGLGLTDTQYF
-	TRBJ2-1	TRBV9	14	-	TGTGCCAGCAGCGTAGCGGGGTCCTACAATGAGCAGTTCTTC	CASSVAGSYNEQFF
-	TRBJ2-3	TRBV6-5	15	-	TGTGCCAGCAGTCCCTACCTCCCTAGCGCAGATACGCAGTATTTT	CASSPYLPSADTQYF
-	TRBJ2-7	TRBV5-8	14	TRBD1	TGTGCCAGCACCCCGGGACAGGGCACCTACGAGCAGTACTTC	CASTPGQGTYEQYF
-	TRBJ2-1	TRBV6-5	11	-	TGTGCCAGCACCTTTTTCAATGAGCAGTTCTTC	CASTFFNEQFF
few	TRBJ1-1	TRBV5-8	13	-	TGTGCCAGCAGCTTCAACAAGAACACTGAAGCTTTCTTT	CASSFNKNTEAFF
once	TRBJ1-4	TRBV2	14	-	TGTGCCAGCAGAGCAACAGGATCGAATGAAAAACTGTTTTTT	CASRATGSNEKLFF
-	TRBJ2-1	TRBV25-1	15	-	TGTGCCAGCAGTGAAGTGACTAATTCCTACAATGAGCAGTTCTTC	CASSEVTNSYNEQFF
-	TRBJ2-2	TRBV7-2	15	TRBD2	TGTGCCAGCAGCTTAGGGCTAGCGGGGGCCGGGGAGCTGTTTTTT	CASSLGLAGAGELFF
few	TRBJ1-5	TRBV2	15	TRBD1	TGTGCCAGCAGCGGGACAGGGGGCGGGAATCAGCCCCAGCATTTT	CASSGTGGGNQPQHF
-	TRBJ2-1	TRBV2	16	TRBD2	TGTGCCAGCAGTCCCTTGCGGGGGGGATCCTACAATGAGCAGTTCTTC	CASSPLRGGSYNEQFF
-	TRBJ2-7	TRBV6-5	15	-	TGTGCCAGCAGTTACGGTAGGGGCCCCTCCTACGAGCAGTACTTC	CASSYGRGPSYEQYF
-	TRBJ1-4	TRBV14	13	-	TGTGCCAGCAGCCAAGGTCGCGTGGAAAAACTGTTTTTT	CASSQGRVEKLFF
-	TRBJ2-7	TRBV14	13	TRBD2	TGTGCCAGCAGCCCTAGCGGGAGTTACGAGCAGTACTTC	CASSPSGSYEQYF
-	TRBJ2-6	TRBV14	22	TRBD1	TGTGCCAGCAGCCATGCGCTATCTGGGATGGGACAGGGAGGTTCTGGGGCCAACGTCCTGACTTTC	CASSHALSGMGQGGSGANVLTF
once	TRBJ1-1	TRBV10-3	15	TRBD1	TGTGCCATCAGTGAGTTTGGGACAGGGGAAACTGAAGCTTTCTTT	CAISEFGTGETEAFF
-	TRBJ2-2	TRBV5-1	13	-	TGCGCCAGCAGCTCCCGAGGCCCTGGGGAGCTGTTTTTT	CASSSRGPGELFF
-	TRBJ2-5	TRBV2	14	-	TGTGCCAGCAGTCTCTCCCAGATACAAGAGACCCAGTACTTC	CASSLSQIQETQYF
once	TRBJ2-7	TRBV11-2	17	TRBD2	TGTGCCAGCAGCTCAGTCCTTGGGGGACTAGCGGCCTACGAGCAGTACTTC	CASSSVLGGLAAYEQYF
-	TRBJ2-4	TRBV6-5	15	-	TGTGCCAGCAGCTCGCTGGCGGGAGCCAAAAACATTCAGTACTTC	CASSSLAGAKNIQYF
-	TRBJ2-3	TRBV11-2	16	TRBD2	TGTGCCAGCAGCTTCTCAGCGGGACTTATCACAGATACGCAGTATTTT	CASSFSAGLITDTQYF
-	TRBJ2-5	TRBV30	15	TRBD1	TGTGCCTGGAGTGGAGGACAGGGTGGGCAAGAGACCCAGTACTTC	CAWSGGQGGQETQYF
-	TRBJ1-1	TRBV5-6	14	-	TGTGCCAGCAGCTTGCGGGGGGTGAGGACTGAAGCTTTCTTT	CASSLRGVRTEAFF
once	TRBJ2-2	TRBV30	14	-	TGTGCCTGCCGGGACTCTCTGAACACCGGGGAGCTGTTTTTT	CACRDSLNTGELFF